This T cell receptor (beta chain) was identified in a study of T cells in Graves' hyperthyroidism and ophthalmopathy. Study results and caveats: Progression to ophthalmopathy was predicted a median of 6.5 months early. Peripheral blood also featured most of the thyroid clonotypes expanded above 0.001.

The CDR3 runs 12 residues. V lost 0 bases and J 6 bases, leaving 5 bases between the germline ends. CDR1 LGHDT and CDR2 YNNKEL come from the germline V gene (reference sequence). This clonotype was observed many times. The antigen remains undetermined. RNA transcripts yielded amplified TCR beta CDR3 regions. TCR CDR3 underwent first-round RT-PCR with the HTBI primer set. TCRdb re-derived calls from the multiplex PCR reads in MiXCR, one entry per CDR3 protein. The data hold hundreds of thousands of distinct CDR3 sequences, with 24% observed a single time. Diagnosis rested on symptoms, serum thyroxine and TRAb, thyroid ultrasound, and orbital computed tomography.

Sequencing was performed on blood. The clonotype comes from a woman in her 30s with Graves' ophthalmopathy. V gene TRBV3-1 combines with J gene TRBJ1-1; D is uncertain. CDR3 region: CASSQDWSEAFF. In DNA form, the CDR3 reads TGTGCCAGCAGCCAAGATTGGTCTGAAGCTTTCTTT.